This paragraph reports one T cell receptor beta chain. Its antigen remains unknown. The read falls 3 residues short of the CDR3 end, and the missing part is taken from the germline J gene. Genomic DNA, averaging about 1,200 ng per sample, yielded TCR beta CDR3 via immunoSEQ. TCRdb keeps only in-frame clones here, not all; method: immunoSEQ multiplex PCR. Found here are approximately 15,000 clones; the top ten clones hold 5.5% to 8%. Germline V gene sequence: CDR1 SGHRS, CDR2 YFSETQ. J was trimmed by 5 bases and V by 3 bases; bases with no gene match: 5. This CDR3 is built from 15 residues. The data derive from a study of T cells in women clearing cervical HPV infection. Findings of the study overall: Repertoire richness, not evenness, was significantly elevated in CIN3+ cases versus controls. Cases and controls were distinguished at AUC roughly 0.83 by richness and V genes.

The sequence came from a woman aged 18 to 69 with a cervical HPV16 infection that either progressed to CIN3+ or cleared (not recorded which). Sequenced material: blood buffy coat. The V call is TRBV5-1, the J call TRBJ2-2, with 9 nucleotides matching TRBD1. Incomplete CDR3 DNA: TGCGCCAGCAGCTCCTCGGGACAGGGTACCGGGGAG. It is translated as CASSSSGQGTGE. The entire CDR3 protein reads CASSSSGQGTGELFF.